This entry concerns a single T cell receptor beta chain. Its antigen is not identified. Unrecorded immune exposure was likely among donors, who were nominally healthy when sampled. The PCR ran on 60 Vbeta and 13 Jbeta primers. Generated by immunoSEQ multiplex PCR, the TCRdb table keeps only in-frame clones and is missing some. The sample holds approximately 220,000 clones, nearly 80% seen once. This entry belongs to a study of cytomegalovirus exposure and HLA in healthy donors. Study context: The roughly 120 million unique TCR beta sequences, from about 170 million T cells, were found by an earlier analysis.

Whole-study findings and limits: A previous analysis found most TCR beta V segments productive roughly 87% or roughly 30% of the time. It was only CMV serostatus that was available as immune exposure information.

The origin of this receptor is a man between 18 and 35 years old in good health and CMV-seronegative. Sequencing was done on a sample of PBMCs.

CDR3 protein: CSVGAGQTDTQYF. The CDR3 DNA is TGCAGCGTGGGCGCAGGACAAACAGATACGCAGTATTTT. This chain joins TRBV29-1 and TRBJ2-3; a weak D match, TRBD1 (5 bases). Germline loops: CDR1 SQVTM, CDR2 ANQGSEA. V dropped 6 bases and J dropped 3 bases, with 13 bases sitting between them. The CDR3 consists of 13 residues.